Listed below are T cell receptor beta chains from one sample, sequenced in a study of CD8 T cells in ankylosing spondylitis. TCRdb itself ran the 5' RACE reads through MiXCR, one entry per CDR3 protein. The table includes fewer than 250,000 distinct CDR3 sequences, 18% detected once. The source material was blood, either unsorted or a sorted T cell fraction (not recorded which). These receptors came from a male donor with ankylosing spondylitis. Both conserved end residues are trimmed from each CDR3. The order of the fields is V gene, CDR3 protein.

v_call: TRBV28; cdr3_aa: ASTAQGAPPYEQY
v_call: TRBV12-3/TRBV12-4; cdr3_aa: ASSGTGGVF
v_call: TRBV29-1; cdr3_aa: SVFYEKLF
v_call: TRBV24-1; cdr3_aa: ATSESQQGKNTGELF
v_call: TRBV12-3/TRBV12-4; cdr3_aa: ASGSGLGYGYT
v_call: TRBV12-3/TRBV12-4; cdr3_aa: ASSPLDTGELF
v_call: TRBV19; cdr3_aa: ASSIFRTISSYNEQF
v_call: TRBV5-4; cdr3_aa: ASSLEGYGTGTSGNTIY
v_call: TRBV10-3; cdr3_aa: AISESMEGARNTEAF
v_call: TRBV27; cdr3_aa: ASRQLAGGPSNEQF
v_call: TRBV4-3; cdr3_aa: ASSQESSGVPGV
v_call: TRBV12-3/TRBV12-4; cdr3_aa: ASSRTGATYNEQF
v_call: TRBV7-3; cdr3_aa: ASSLIVSDTQY
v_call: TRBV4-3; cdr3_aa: ASSQDRGGLEQY
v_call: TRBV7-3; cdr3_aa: ASSPDNSYNEQF
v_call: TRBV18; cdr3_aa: ASSPQKVAGYEQY
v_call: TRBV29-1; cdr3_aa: SVGTGPAYEQY
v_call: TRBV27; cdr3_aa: AAGGAHEQY
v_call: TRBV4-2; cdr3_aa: ASSHHLSSYEQY
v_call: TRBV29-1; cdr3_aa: SVDFLDRENTEAF